Here is one T cell receptor (beta chain) with its context. Its specificity is unknown. The sample is drawn from a study of OX40 agonist ivuxolimab in advanced cancers. Generated by immunoSEQ multiplex PCR, the TCRdb table keeps only in-frame clones and is missing some. There are tens of thousands of clones in the sample; under 90% occur only once, and roughly 1.1% lies in the top ten. The CDR3 loop spans 15 amino acids. J gave up 5 bases and V 5 bases, and 9 bases lay outside the gene matches. Germline-derived CDR1 and CDR2 are MNHEY and SVGAGI. General observations from the study: Average numbers of expanded clones were greater in CD8+ T cells than in CD4+.

The sample here was CD4+ or CD8+ T cells sorted from blood, taken in a trial of the OX40 agonist ivuxolimab. The chain employs TRBV6-5 and TRBJ1-1; TRBD1 matches 9 bases. The receptor was derived from an adult with an advanced solid tumor such as melanoma, head and neck, liver or kidney cancer. CDR3 coding DNA: TGTGCCAGCAGTCGGGGAACAGGGGGCGGGACTGAAGCTTTCTTT. Its translation: CASSRGTGGGTEAFF.